This T cell receptor beta chain was observed in a study of PD-L1 blockade in urothelial cancer. The wider study: T cell content in blood samples showed a median of approximately 140,000. Whole-study results and caveats: For durable-benefit patients, tumor-associated blood clones expanded more at 3 weeks.

Note on this clone: Its antigen is as yet unknown.

Per germline, CDR1 SGHVS and CDR2 FQNEAQ. Losses at the gene ends were 2 bases for V and 5 bases for J; bases not matched to a gene: 1. This CDR3 is 15 amino acids long. The time point: peripheral blood 6 weeks after treatment start. For each patient, 1 to 8 samples were obtained, pretreatment and on-treatment. Only in-frame clones appear in the TCRdb table, and some are missing; sequencing was by immunoSEQ multiplex PCR. The table lists about 23,000 clones, about 90% of them singletons, with over 9% in the top ten. The sequences come from PBMCs, collected around atezolizumab (anti-PD-L1) treatment. The sequence came from a woman aged 60-75 years with urothelial cancer. The chain recombines TRBV7-8 with TRBJ2-1; the match to TRBD2 covers 12 bases. The CDR3 DNA is TGTGCCAGCAGCTTACTAGCGGGAGGGCACAATGAGCAGTTCTTC. It is translated as CASSLLAGGHNEQFF.